This passage covers 11 T cell receptor beta chains from one sample sequenced in a study of Tregs in tolerant kidney transplant recipients. The nonmyeloablative bone marrow transplants came from related graft donors, with transient mixed chimerism. Clones were read by immunoSEQ multiplex PCR, and TCRdb kept only the in-frame ones, dropping some. This table holds about 21,000 clones, 65% to 85% found once. Sequencing was performed on CD8+ T cells from blood (PBMCs), taken 6 months after the transplant. The origin of the receptors is a human patient who received a combined kidney and bone marrow transplant. Some T cells could come from the graft donor.

Points on this clone: A junction end diverges from the germline sequence, so it may reflect a read error. The J gene is TRBJ2-3, the V gene TRBV5-1; D unresolved. Germline-derived CDR1 and CDR2 are SGHRS and YFSETQ. CDR3 length: 13 residues. CDR3 sequence: CASRPIPADTRYF. The CDR3 region has the DNA TGCGCCAGCAGACCGATTCCTGCGGATACGCGGTATTTT.

The chain combines TRBV25-1 with TRBJ2-7; perhaps TRBD1 as D (6 bases). The germline V and J ends were trimmed by 4 bases and 9 bases, with 16 bases remaining between them. The CDR3 covers 13 residues. Germline CDR1 MGHDK, CDR2 SYGVNS. Here the CDR3 reads CASSAPGTNGQYF. In DNA, the CDR3 is TGTGCCAGCAGTGCCCCCGGGACAAACGGGCAGTACTTC.

This clone has only a few counts. The genes are TRBV7-2 and TRBJ2-3, with D perhaps matching TRBD2 (7 bases). This CDR3 has 16 residues. V was cut by 2 bases and J by 2 bases, with 14 bases left in between. Germline CDR1 SGHTA, CDR2 FQGNSA. The CDR3 loop is CASSLIAGAYTDTQYF. CDR3 coding DNA: TGTGCCAGCAGCTTAATCGCGGGGGCCTACACAGATACGCAGTATTTT.

J is TRBJ1-2 and V is TRBV7-9; the match to TRBD1 covers 7 bases. CDR3 length: 16 amino acids. Losses at the gene ends were 1 base for V and 4 bases for J; bases not matched to a gene: 9. The germline V gene encodes CDR1 SEHNR and CDR2 FQNEAQ (reference sequence). The CDR3 DNA is TGTGCCAGCAGCTTAGACCTCGAAGGGGGCATCTATGGCTACACCTTC. Protein: CASSLDLEGGIYGYTF.

The chain has TRBV10-3 and TRBJ1-6; a weak D match, TRBD1 (5 bases). Trimming removed 9 bases at V and 4 bases at J, with 10 bases between. CDR1 is ENHRY, CDR2 SYGVKD, per germline. The CDR3 length is 13 residues. The CDR3 spells CAIGGAYNSPLHF. The CDR3 nucleotides read TGTGCCATAGGAGGGGCATATAATTCACCCCTCCACTTT.

This clone showed up many times. V usage is TRBV1 and J usage is TRBJ2-7; TRBD1 is taken as the D call from the table, unchecked against the DNA. TRBV1 is a documented pseudogene. The CDR3 spans 17 residues. The CDR3 DNA reads as TGCACCAGCAGCCAAGATTCCTTGGCAGGGGCAATCTACGAGCAGTACTTC. The encoded protein is CTSSQDSLAGAIYEQYF.

V is TRBV28 and J is TRBJ2-3; tentatively, D is TRBD2 (6 bases). CDR1 is MDHEN, CDR2 SYDVKM, per germline. This CDR3 comprises 13 residues. V was pared by 3 bases and J by 3 bases, with 7 bases between. The CDR3 loop reads CASSLEGTDTQYF. DNA for the CDR3: TGTGCCAGCAGTTTGGAGGGAACAGATACGCAGTATTTT.

The chain employs TRBV6-5 and TRBJ1-2; D gene uncertain. CDR1 is MNHEY and CDR2 is SVGAGI in the germline V gene. The CDR3 covers 14 residues. Trimming left V 6 bases short and J 5 bases short, with 16 bases between. The DNA of the CDR3 is TGTGCCAGCAGCGTAGGCGGAGGAGAGTATGGCTACACCTTC. It encodes CASSVGGGEYGYTF.

This clone is a singleton in its sample. J is TRBJ2-7 and V is TRBV7-2; D is unresolved. The CDR3 length is 12 residues. V was trimmed by 4 bases and J by 4 bases, leaving 8 bases between them. Germline-derived CDR1 and CDR2 are SGHTA and FQGNSA. The CDR3 nucleotides are TGTGCCAGCAGCTCGACACATTACGAGCAGTACTTC. This codes for CASSSTHYEQYF.

The chain employs TRBV28 and TRBJ1-2; TRBD1 aligns across 9 bases. This CDR3 is 16 amino acids long. CDR1 is MDHEN and CDR2 is SYDVKM in the germline V gene. The V and J ends lost 5 bases and 4 bases, in that order; junction bases with no gene match: 11. CDR3: CASSTIRTGDSYGYTF. The CDR3 coding sequence is TGTGCCAGCAGTACCATAAGGACAGGGGATTCCTATGGCTACACCTTC.

This clone was detected once. The genes are TRBV27 and TRBJ2-3; 8 nucleotides line up with TRBD2. Germline V gene data show CDR1 as MNHEY and CDR2 as SMNVEV (reference sequence). The CDR3 length is 15 residues. The trim removed 4 bases at V and 4 bases at J, leaving 7 bases unmatched. The CDR3 region is CASSSGTSRSDTQYF. CDR3 nucleotides: TGTGCCAGCAGTTCTGGGACTAGTCGGTCAGATACGCAGTATTTT.